This is a list of T cell receptor beta chains from one sample in a study of cytomegalovirus exposure and HLA in healthy donors. This table comes from immunoSEQ multiplex PCR, and its TCRdb copy is limited to in-frame clones, with some not included. The data show approximately 190,000 clones, approximately 80% seen once. The source material was PBMCs. The origin of the receptors is a boy aged 2-9 years in good health and CMV-seronegative. Both conserved end residues are part of each CDR3. Each record gives: V gene, D gene, clone size, CDR3 protein. The D gene is left open where the match is weak. The size entry is marked missing in some rows and otherwise reads once, few, many or a size class.

v_gene: TRBV11-2; d_gene: NA; abundance: NA; CDR3aa: CASSSLGSAAIQETQYF
v_gene: TRBV6-4; d_gene: TRBD2; abundance: NA; CDR3aa: CASSETAGGRGEQYF
v_gene: TRBV4-3; d_gene: NA; abundance: NA; CDR3aa: CASSQDSYTEAFF
v_gene: TRBV5-6; d_gene: TRBD1; abundance: once; CDR3aa: CASSLGPGQRYGYTF
v_gene: TRBV27; d_gene: NA; abundance: NA; CDR3aa: CASSRRGVETQYF
v_gene: TRBV29-1; d_gene: TRBD1; abundance: NA; CDR3aa: CSALRQGGGNEQFF
v_gene: TRBV4-1; d_gene: TRBD1; abundance: NA; CDR3aa: CASSQGDRSYGYTF
v_gene: TRBV9; d_gene: NA; abundance: NA; CDR3aa: CASSVGGSGSGNTIYF
v_gene: TRBV15; d_gene: NA; abundance: once; CDR3aa: CATSRDLLEPYEQYF
v_gene: TRBV18; d_gene: NA; abundance: NA; CDR3aa: CASSSSLYGYTF
v_gene: TRBV12-2; d_gene: NA; abundance: NA; CDR3aa: CASRLPSGITGNTIYF
v_gene: TRBV5-1; d_gene: NA; abundance: NA; CDR3aa: CASRQGNYEQYF
v_gene: TRBV27; d_gene: NA; abundance: NA; CDR3aa: CASSLNSMDGYTF
v_gene: TRBV5-4; d_gene: NA; abundance: NA; CDR3aa: CASSPGQGDNQETQYF
v_gene: TRBV4-2; d_gene: TRBD1; abundance: NA; CDR3aa: CASSHMDREGTEAFF
v_gene: TRBV30; d_gene: TRBD2; abundance: once; CDR3aa: CAWGLAGGPNGELFF
v_gene: TRBV4-3; d_gene: TRBD2; abundance: once; CDR3aa: CASSQASGGEDTQYF
v_gene: TRBV5-1; d_gene: NA; abundance: NA; CDR3aa: CASSLRQVSTDTQYF
v_gene: TRBV7-2; d_gene: NA; abundance: NA; CDR3aa: CASSFRRGGETQYF
v_gene: TRBV6-5; d_gene: NA; abundance: NA; CDR3aa: CASSYSGRWGSLHF
v_gene: TRBV6-1; d_gene: TRBD2; abundance: NA; CDR3aa: CASSEVGSGEQETQYF
v_gene: TRBV10-2; d_gene: NA; abundance: once; CDR3aa: CASSYQGSPLHF
v_gene: TRBV5-8; d_gene: NA; abundance: NA; CDR3aa: CASSVQEQGHYGYTF
v_gene: TRBV5-1; d_gene: TRBD1; abundance: NA; CDR3aa: CASSSPDRGHGYTF
v_gene: TRBV7-8; d_gene: TRBD1; abundance: NA; CDR3aa: CASSPSGGLANTEAFF
v_gene: TRBV6-5; d_gene: NA; abundance: NA; CDR3aa: CASSYSSQFYGYTF
v_gene: TRBV4-1; d_gene: TRBD1; abundance: NA; CDR3aa: CASSQGGQGGSGEKLFF
v_gene: TRBV6-1; d_gene: NA; abundance: NA; CDR3aa: CASSEIGGYTF
v_gene: TRBV2; d_gene: NA; abundance: NA; CDR3aa: CASRSEQFF
v_gene: TRBV7-2; d_gene: TRBD1; abundance: NA; CDR3aa: CASSLGTEETQYF
v_gene: TRBV30; d_gene: NA; abundance: NA; CDR3aa: CAWGGGGGAGQFF
v_gene: TRBV18; d_gene: NA; abundance: NA; CDR3aa: CASSPPTRVIYGYTF
v_gene: TRBV7-9; d_gene: NA; abundance: once; CDR3aa: CASIPRQGSIGDTQYF
v_gene: TRBV6-6; d_gene: TRBD1; abundance: NA; CDR3aa: CASRTGDLQETQYF
v_gene: TRBV13; d_gene: TRBD1; abundance: NA; CDR3aa: CASSPTGTARIQYF
v_gene: TRBV30; d_gene: NA; abundance: NA; CDR3aa: CAWPGAFGSGTSVLTQETQYF
v_gene: TRBV7-2; d_gene: NA; abundance: NA; CDR3aa: CASSLTPGNQPQHF
v_gene: TRBV4-3; d_gene: NA; abundance: NA; CDR3aa: CASSQDTMVARGYTF
v_gene: TRBV15; d_gene: NA; abundance: few; CDR3aa: CATAGDGNQPQHF
v_gene: TRBV6-5; d_gene: NA; abundance: NA; CDR3aa: CASSYSGYNSPLHF
v_gene: TRBV19; d_gene: TRBD1; abundance: NA; CDR3aa: CASMDRRATEAFF
v_gene: TRBV10-3; d_gene: TRBD2; abundance: NA; CDR3aa: CAARRGGADTGELFF
v_gene: TRBV7-9; d_gene: TRBD1; abundance: once; CDR3aa: CSSSLVRAQGAEAFF
v_gene: TRBV6-5; d_gene: TRBD2; abundance: NA; CDR3aa: CASRRTSGSYEQYF
v_gene: TRBV7-2; d_gene: TRBD1; abundance: NA; CDR3aa: CASSLVVGGQDGYTF
v_gene: TRBV25-1; d_gene: NA; abundance: NA; CDR3aa: CASSSPGGLDGTQYF
v_gene: TRBV9; d_gene: TRBD2; abundance: once; CDR3aa: CASTLGASGRDTQYF
v_gene: TRBV7-8; d_gene: TRBD1; abundance: few; CDR3aa: CASSKQGYEQYF
v_gene: TRBV9; d_gene: NA; abundance: NA; CDR3aa: CASTKGNEEGEQFF
v_gene: TRBV7-2; d_gene: TRBD1; abundance: NA; CDR3aa: CASSIRQGNTEAFF
v_gene: TRBV2; d_gene: NA; abundance: NA; CDR3aa: CASSEFTGPYTEAFF
v_gene: TRBV18; d_gene: TRBD1; abundance: once; CDR3aa: CASSATGGAQPQHF
v_gene: TRBV30; d_gene: NA; abundance: NA; CDR3aa: CAGQDSWSGNTIYF